A selection of T cell receptor beta chains follows, all from one sample in a study of human T cells and chemical hapten exposure. A single record per CDR3 protein comes from TCRdb applying MiXCR to the RACE reads. Here the sample spans under 200,000 distinct CDR3 sequences, more than 14% being singletons. Source: whole blood, taken in connection with sensitization to the hapten diphenylcyclopropenone (DPC). The receptors were sampled from a young woman with alopecia areata. Some clones in this sample may be carry-over from other donors' samples. CDR3s leave out the opening cysteine and the closing phenylalanine or tryptophan. Clone size is not always given. Where it is, it says once, few, many or a class for expanded clones.

V gene | clone size | CDR3 protein
TRBV24-1 | many | ATSQGSTDTQY
TRBV7-8 | many | ASSFGNSPLH
TRBV11-3 | NA | ASSQRTVNTEAF
TRBV5-1 | few | ASSLDSPNTGELF
TRBV29-1 | many | SVFEPSNTEAF
TRBV7-9 | many | ASSLLETQY
TRBV4-1 | NA | ASSQAGTDQPQH
TRBV27 | NA | ASSGIGGHEQF
TRBV13 | few | ASSLTPNLGARGPHY
TRBV19 | NA | ASSIFGKETQY
TRBV4-2 | once | ASSQATGTTKNYGYT
TRBV29-1 | few | SVPGLDFDNEQF
TRBV7-2 | NA | ASTFTNTGELF
TRBV25-1 | NA | ASSVRTDAF
TRBV12-3/TRBV12-4 | NA | ASSSSPRVFAF
TRBV7-2 | few | ASSLVGQGAYGYT
TRBV5-1 | NA | ASSLVISSYNSPLH
TRBV5-1 | few | ASCSETGNSPLH
TRBV6-5 | NA | ASSSTNGQGASTEAF
TRBV25-1 | once | ASSAPLGGGFPDEQY
TRBV30 | few | AWGAGGQGASEQY
TRBV7-3 | many | ASSEGARQPQH
TRBV4-2 | NA | ASSLDMMITEAF
TRBV3-1 | NA | ASSPFITGTEIAQAF
TRBV20-1 | many | SALTAGGTEAF
TRBV5-5 | NA | ASSLGAPVSYEQY
TRBV2 | few | ASTPTGNEQF
TRBV20-1 | NA | SAKKSGDTQY
TRBV6-2/TRBV6-3 | NA | ASRDSAAPHQNIQY
TRBV28 | NA | ASRQSSYEQY
TRBV7-2 | many | ASSLGGRLSEKLF
TRBV27 | many | ASSFLPGPSGTEAF
TRBV7-9 | NA | ASSLGTRVNNEQF
TRBV12-3/TRBV12-4 | few | ASTPTAELEAF
TRBV20-1 | many | SASSLSGPYEQY
TRBV6-2/TRBV6-3 | many | ASSKMGWTEAF
TRBV7-9 | NA | ASSFYIDGREPLH
TRBV7-2 | NA | ASSLDAGGPYNEQF
TRBV18 | many | ASSPPFSRGLSEAF
TRBV6-6 | NA | ASSPFTTVGTEAF
TRBV7-7 | few | ASSHLAAETQY
TRBV6-2/TRBV6-3 | few | ATSGAGANVLT
TRBV5-5 | NA | ASSLRWSGSSTDTQY
TRBV14 | few | ASSQVSSYNEQF
TRBV20-1 | NA | SARVSGGNSPLH
TRBV24-1 | NA | ATSPWGQGAGTDTQY